The source of this TCR beta chain is a study of blood T cell repertoires in COVID-19. Patients at the Seattle site were enrolled during active infection and followed longitudinally. Assay used: immunoSEQ multiplex PCR; TCRdb lists only in-frame clones, some missing. The table lists roughly 250,000 clones, approximately 86% of them singletons. Germline V gene lookup returns CDR1 DFQATT and CDR2 SNEGSKA (reference sequence). The CDR3 runs 11 residues. With V trimmed by 6 bases and J by 15 bases, 10 bases remained unmatched. The chain combines TRBV20-1 with TRBJ2-1; 8 nucleotides align to TRBD2. Source material: peripheral blood. The clonotype originates from a human donor with COVID-19, enrolled during active disease. The donor label of this sample is uncertain. The CDR3 region has the DNA TGCAGTGCGGATCTAGCGGGTCTTCGGTTCTTC. It translates to CSADLAGLRFF.